The rows below give T cell receptor beta chains drawn from one sample of a study of blood T cell dynamics during melanoma immunotherapy. Profiling relied on immunoSEQ multiplex PCR, and the TCRdb table lists in-frame clones only, not all of them. The sample holds about 9,000 clones, roughly 86% seen once. The source was blood, collected from a patient treated with checkpoint blockade. The receptors were gathered from a human donor with melanoma. Both conserved end residues are part of each CDR3.

V: TRBV6-1
J: TRBJ2-5
CDR3: CASTRDFQETQYF

V: TRBV2
J: TRBJ2-3
CDR3: CASRDTQYF

V: TRBV5-1
J: TRBJ1-4
CDR3: CASRVTPTNEKLFF

V: TRBV28
J: TRBJ1-2
CDR3: CASSLDTRDYGYTF

V: TRBV30
J: TRBJ1-6
CDR3: CAWRQSPRSIGYNSPLHF

V: TRBV28
J: TRBJ2-3
CDR3: CASRRDTDTQYF

V: TRBV5-5
J: TRBJ2-1
CDR3: CASSQLAGGPGEQFF

V: TRBV9
J: TRBJ2-3
CDR3: CASSHPGEAGGQYSTDTQYF

V: TRBV10-3
J: TRBJ1-2
CDR3: CAISGGGDTGYGYTF

V: TRBV25-1
J: TRBJ2-7
CDR3: CASSPSLGLAGDSYEQYF

V: TRBV28
J: TRBJ2-3
CDR3: CASLTAGQSTDTQYF

V: TRBV30
J: TRBJ2-5
CDR3: CAWSAWKETQYF

V: TRBV5-4
J: TRBJ1-4
CDR3: CASSFRTGGLSTEKLFF

V: TRBV7-2
J: TRBJ2-7
CDR3: CASSSAGVQGEQYF

V: TRBV11-3
J: TRBJ2-2
CDR3: CASSLGQGHTGELFF

V: TRBV4-1
J: TRBJ1-2
CDR3: CASSLNRRLDGYTF

V: TRBV2
J: TRBJ2-2
CDR3: CASSGTGLVTGELFF

V: TRBV6-5
J: TRBJ2-5
CDR3: CASSSGLAGSETQYF

V: TRBV28
J: TRBJ1-1
CDR3: CASETQGSNTEAFF

V: TRBV30
J: TRBJ1-1
CDR3: CASQSAYQNTEAFF

V: TRBV11-3
J: TRBJ2-3
CDR3: CASSLTDTDTQYF

V: TRBV7-2
J: TRBJ2-5
CDR3: CASSLGGLAAETQYF

V: TRBV5-1
J: TRBJ1-4
CDR3: CASRRQPTSTNEKLFF

V: TRBV7-2
J: TRBJ1-4
CDR3: CASSLARQANEKLFF

V: TRBV23-1
J: TRBJ2-4
CDR3: CASSLSSDRERGEDQYF

V: TRBV6-1
J: TRBJ1-6
CDR3: CASSENPGQGAAALHF

V: TRBV29-1
J: TRBJ2-7
CDR3: CSAGQLYEQYF

V: TRBV7-2
J: TRBJ2-5
CDR3: CASRSRESNQETQYF

V: TRBV5-5
J: TRBJ2-7
CDR3: CASSAIQGYEQYF

V: TRBV6-5
J: TRBJ2-1
CDR3: CASNRGGVNNEQFF

V: TRBV19
J: TRBJ1-1
CDR3: CASSIRQLTLNTEAFF

V: TRBV11-2
J: TRBJ1-5
CDR3: CASSLGGQPQHF

V: TRBV5-4
J: TRBJ2-1
CDR3: CASSPGAGGSYNEQFF

V: TRBV28
J: TRBJ1-1
CDR3: CASSLYEWRTEAFF

V: TRBV5-1
J: TRBJ1-4
CDR3: CASSLGANEKLFF

V: TRBV5-6
J: TRBJ2-7
CDR3: CASRQGTITSYEQYF

V: TRBV12-2
J: TRBJ1-5
CDR3: CASRFTTGQENQPQHF

V: TRBV13
J: TRBJ2-7
CDR3: CASDIAREQYF

V: TRBV6-5
J: NA
CDR3: CASTRGYEQYF

V: TRBV18
J: TRBJ2-7
CDR3: CASSPQGISGYEQYF

V: TRBV28
J: TRBJ2-7
CDR3: CASSFPRGQAPEQYF

V: TRBV27
J: TRBJ2-2
CDR3: CASSFGPPSGSGTGELFF